These 30 T cell receptor beta chains originate from one sample sequenced in a study of blood T cell repertoires in COVID-19. Profiling relied on immunoSEQ multiplex PCR, and the TCRdb table lists in-frame clones only, not all of them. Seen here are about 90,000 clones, 80% to 90% observed once, and the top ten hold roughly 1.2%. The source material was peripheral blood. The receptor source for this set is a man older than 75 with active or convalescent COVID-19.

This sequence joins TRBV19 and TRBJ1-2; possibly TRBD1 for D (6 bases). V was cut by 6 bases and J by 1 base, with 9 bases left in between. The CDR3 totals 13 residues. Germline V CDR1 and CDR2: LNHDA, SQIVND (reference sequence). The CDR3: CASRRTDNYGYTF. CDR3 nucleotides: TGTGCCAGTAGGCGGACAGATAACTATGGCTACACCTTC.

The genes are TRBV18 and TRBJ2-5, with 8 positions matching TRBD1. The CDR3 runs to 14 residues. CDR1 and CDR2 from the germline V gene are KGHSH and LQKENI. The trim removed 2 bases at V and 5 bases at J, leaving 4 bases unmatched. CDR3 region: CASSPTAGGETQYF. DNA for the CDR3: TGTGCCAGCTCACCAACAGCAGGGGGCGAGACCCAGTACTTC.

This chain joins TRBV19 and TRBJ2-3; 8 bases agree with TRBD2. From germline, CDR1 is LNHDA and CDR2 SQIVND (reference sequence). Trimming at V came to 7 bases and at J to 7 bases, leaving 10 bases not matched to a gene. CDR3 length: 14 residues. The CDR3 bases are TGTGCCAGTAATCCCCAGCGGGAGTCAAATACGCAGTATTTT. It encodes CASNPQRESNTQYF.

The chain couples TRBV4-2 to TRBJ2-1; no clear D. Trimming cost V 1 base and J 12 bases, with 7 bases left between them. Germline CDR1 is LGHNA and CDR2 is YNFKEQ. CDR3 size: 11 residues. The DNA for the CDR3 is TGTGCCAGCAGCCAAGGACCAGGGCAGTTCTTC. As protein: CASSQGPGQFF.

The chain links TRBV18 to TRBJ1-2; the D gene is possibly TRBD1 (5 bases). The CDR3 is 18 amino acids. Trimming shortened V by 3 bases and J by 0 bases, and 20 bases separated the two germline ends. Germline CDR1 reads KGHSH; CDR2 reads LQKENI. CDR3 nucleotide sequence: TGTGCCAGCTCACCTGCTATCGGGGGAGTACAAGCTAACTATGGCTACACCTTC. The encoded protein is CASSPAIGGVQANYGYTF.

Details on this clone: The junction shows a germline mismatch at one end, possibly a read error. The chain carries TRBV12-3 or TRBV12-4 and TRBJ1-1, with D uncertain. The CDR3 runs 13 residues. CDR3 sequence reads: CASSLQLNTKAFF. CDR3 coding DNA: TGTGCCAGCAGTTTGCAGCTGAACACTAAAGCTTTCTTT.

The rearrangement links TRBV19 to TRBJ1-5; D remains ambiguous. Germline CDR1 and CDR2: LNHDA and SQIVND (reference sequence). Trimming removed 5 bases from V and 2 bases from J, with 16 bases in between. The CDR3 spans 16 residues. CDR3 sequence: CASSPPGGSGNQPQHF. The CDR3 nucleotides read TGTGCCAGTAGTCCTCCAGGAGGGTCCGGCAATCAGCCCCAGCATTTT.

Written as DNA, the CDR3 is TGTGCCAGCAGTTCAGGGGACAGGTATGGCTACACCTTC. It yields the protein CASSSGDRYGYTF. This chain uses TRBV28 with TRBJ1-2; 8 bases are a match to TRBD1. Germline CDR1 and CDR2: MDHEN and SYDVKM. This CDR3 comprises 13 residues. After removal of 4 bases from V and 5 bases from J, the junction contained 3 bases not matched to a gene.

There are a few counts of this clone. The rearrangement joins TRBV14 to TRBJ1-2, with a tentative D call TRBD1 (6 bases). Germline lookup yields CDR1 SGHDN and CDR2 FVKESK. V was pared by 4 bases and J by 5 bases, with 8 bases between. The CDR3 has 12 amino acids. The DNA for the CDR3 is TGTGCCAGCAGCCGCGGACAGTATGGCTACACCTTC. Encoded protein: CASSRGQYGYTF.

J is TRBJ2-7 and V is TRBV7-2; 8 bases are shared with TRBD2. V shed 6 bases and J 6 bases; nucleotides not matched to a gene: 16. Germline V CDR1 and CDR2: SGHTA, FQGNSA. CDR3 length: 16 amino acids. This CDR3 reads CASSYGLARTWVEQYF. In DNA form, the CDR3 reads TGTGCCAGCAGTTATGGACTAGCCCGAACTTGGGTCGAGCAGTACTTC.

The rearrangement uses TRBV27 and TRBJ1-2; 9 bases map to TRBD1. Germline trimming cut 5 bases from V and 8 bases from J; bases unmatched to any gene: 9. The CDR3 consists of 14 residues. Germline V lookup: CDR1 MNHEY, CDR2 SMNVEV (reference sequence). CDR3 nucleotides: TGTGCCAGCAGTCCCTCCGGGACAGGGATCGGCTACACCTTC. This sequence encodes CASSPSGTGIGYTF.

This chain uses TRBV11-2 with TRBJ2-1; TRBD2 agrees at 10 bases. Germline CDR1 SGHAT, CDR2 FQNNGV. The CDR3 is 14 residues long. V lost 8 bases and J lost 4; bases outside the gene matches: 5. The CDR3 DNA reads TGTGCCAGCGGCTCTAGCGGGGGATACAATGAGCAGTTCTTC. Translated: CASGSSGGYNEQFF.

In its sample, this clone was seen a few times. The rearrangement links TRBV4-1 to TRBJ2-3; 7 nucleotides match TRBD2. CDR1 is MGHRA, CDR2 YSYEKL, per germline. The CDR3 is made up of 16 amino acids. J lost 4 bases, V lost 5 bases, and 12 bases had no gene match. The CDR3 region is CASSSFSGIAPDTQYF. The CDR3 bases are TGCGCCAGCAGCTCCTTCAGCGGGATTGCCCCAGATACGCAGTATTTT.

V and J are TRBV29-1 and TRBJ1-2, with 11 bases matching TRBD1. The junction had 7 bases not matched to a gene; V was cut back by 5 bases and J by 8 bases. The germline CDR1 and CDR2 sequences are SQVTM and ANQGSEA. The CDR3 is 13 amino acids. CDR3 coding DNA: TGCAGCGTTCTTCGGACAGGGGGCCTCGGCTACACCTTC. Translated, it gives CSVLRTGGLGYTF.

The genes are TRBV5-1 and TRBJ2-7; TRBD1 agrees at 12 bases. V trimming: 3 bases; J trimming: 1 base; junction bases outside the gene matches: 11. The CDR3 is made up of 18 amino acids. Germline values: CDR1 SGHRS, CDR2 YFSETQ. CDR3 coding DNA: TGCGCCAGCAGCTCCGGGACAGGGGGCCTTATGCTGTCCTACGAGCAGTACTTC. Protein product: CASSSGTGGLMLSYEQYF.

There are a few counts of this clone. V usage is TRBV27 and J usage is TRBJ2-7; no definite D call. V was clipped by 0 bases and J by 4 bases, with 10 bases between them. The germline V gene has CDR1 MNHEY and CDR2 SMNVEV (reference sequence). The CDR3 has 14 residues. CDR3 bases: TGTGCCAGCAGTTTATCGGCCCGGAGATACGAGCAGTACTTC. Its translation: CASSLSARRYEQYF.

The chain couples TRBV29-1 to TRBJ1-1, with 7 bases lining up with TRBD1. This CDR3 is 13 amino acids long. V was pared by 7 bases and J by 0 bases, with 5 bases of the junction left unmatched. The germline CDR1 and CDR2 sequences are SQVTM and ANQGSEA. The CDR3 spells CSASGQLNTEAFF. The CDR3 region has the DNA TGCAGCGCTTCGGGACAGCTGAACACTGAAGCTTTCTTT.

This rearrangement joins TRBV27 to TRBJ2-6; D perhaps matches TRBD1 (5 bases). This CDR3 comprises 17 residues. CDR1 is MNHEY and CDR2 is SMNVEV in the germline V gene (reference sequence). V gave up 2 bases and J gave up 0 bases, with 11 bases separating them. CDR3 DNA sequence: TGTGCCAGCAGTTTACTAGGGGATGACTCTGGGGCCAACGTCCTGACTTTC. Amino acid sequence: CASSLLGDDSGANVLTF.

This clone was counted a few times. The chain combines TRBV2 with TRBJ1-6, with unresolved D. The CDR3 loop spans 15 amino acids. V shed 7 bases and J shed 0 bases, with 10 bases lying between them. CDR1 SNHLY and CDR2 FYNNEI come from the germline V gene. The CDR3 region has the DNA TGTGCCAGCAAGGCGGTGAGCTCCTATAATTCACCCCTCCACTTT. Translation gives CASKAVSSYNSPLHF.

This sequence joins TRBV7-2 and TRBJ1-1, with 10 bases aligning to TRBD1. V lost 0 bases and J lost 6; bases outside the gene matches: 13. The germline V gene encodes CDR1 SGHTA and CDR2 FQGNSA. This CDR3 is 18 amino acids long. The CDR3 DNA sequence: TGTGCCAGCAGCTTAGCGGGACAGGGGTTAGCGACGAGGGCTGAAGCTTTCTTT. Its protein is CASSLAGQGLATRAEAFF.

This chain links TRBV5-1 with TRBJ2-3; 9 bases are shared with TRBD2. V was pared by 4 bases and J by 3 bases, with 6 bases of the junction left unmatched. This CDR3 is built from 15 residues. Germline CDR1 SGHRS, CDR2 YFSETQ. CDR3 amino acids: CASSPAGGETDTQYF. The DNA of the CDR3 is TGCGCCAGCAGCCCGGCGGGAGGGGAGACAGATACGCAGTATTTT.

Only a few counts were recorded for this clone. This rearrangement joins TRBV7-2 to TRBJ2-5; D might be TRBD1 (6 bases). V lost 5 bases to trimming and J lost 3 bases, with 19 bases between them. Germline V gene data show CDR1 as SGHTA and CDR2 as FQGNSA. The CDR3 is made up of 16 amino acids. The CDR3 here is CASSTSDRLGKETQYF. DNA of the CDR3: TGTGCCAGCAGCACCTCAGACAGGTTAGGGAAAGAGACCCAGTACTTC. The full variable domain, in which reference TRBV7-2 and TRBJ2-5 provide the parts outside the CDR3, is GAGVSQSPSNKVTEKGKDVELRCDPISGHTALYWYRQSLGQGLEFLIYFQGNSAPDKSGLPSDRFSAERTGGSVSTLTIQRTQQEDSAVYLCASSTSDRLGKETQYFGPGTRLLVL.

The chain combines TRBV19 with TRBJ2-7; 7 bases agree with TRBD2. The CDR3 is 15 residues long. V was clipped by 7 bases and J by 3 bases; unmatched bases: 12. Germline CDR1 reads LNHDA; CDR2 reads SQIVND (reference sequence). The CDR3 DNA reads as TGTGCCAGTAAAGGCGAGGGCCGGGGGGACTACGAGCAGTACTTC. Its protein product is CASKGEGRGDYEQYF.

The chain has TRBV25-1 and TRBJ1-5, with D perhaps matching TRBD1 (5 bases). Germline values: CDR1 MGHDK, CDR2 SYGVNS. The CDR3 spans 13 residues. The V gene lost 6 bases and the J gene lost 2 bases, with 8 bases spanning the gap. This CDR3 is CASRGEGNQPQHF. The CDR3 nucleotides read TGTGCCAGCAGAGGGGAAGGCAATCAGCCCCAGCATTTT.

The CDR3: CASSLSSSGANVLTF. The CDR3 nucleotides are TGTGCCAGCAGTTTATCCTCTTCTGGGGCCAACGTCCTGACTTTC. The chain employs TRBV27 and TRBJ2-6; no clear D gene. V lost 0 bases, J lost 1 base, and 4 bases lay in between. The CDR3 length is 15 residues. Germline CDR1 and CDR2: MNHEY and SMNVEV (reference sequence).

This clone was seen just once. This sequence joins TRBV5-4 and TRBJ2-5, with D perhaps matching TRBD2 (6 bases). V was shortened by 4 bases and J by 1 base, with 8 bases between the two germline ends. The CDR3 length is 13 residues. Germline CDR1 and CDR2: SGHNT and YYREEE (reference sequence). The CDR3 nucleotides read TGTGCCAGCAGCGGGGACTTCCAAGAGACCCAGTACTTC. Encoded protein: CASSGDFQETQYF.

The chain links TRBV4-3 to TRBJ2-3; 12 bases align to TRBD2. The CDR3 totals 20 residues. V was pared by 3 bases and J by 0 bases, with 13 bases of the junction left unmatched. CDR1 and CDR2 (germline): LGHNA, YSLEER. The CDR3 protein is CASSQGALAGGPTSTDTQYF. The CDR3 nucleotides read TGCGCCAGCAGCCAGGGCGCACTAGCGGGAGGACCAACTAGCACAGATACGCAGTATTTT.

This sequence joins TRBV27 and TRBJ1-5; D may be TRBD1 (6 bases). V lost 5 bases and J lost 0, with 11 bases in between. Germline CDR1 and CDR2: MNHEY and SMNVEV (reference sequence). The CDR3 runs to 15 residues. CDR3: CASSTGSFSNQPQHF. CDR3 sequence (DNA): TGTGCCAGCAGTACAGGGTCCTTTAGCAATCAGCCCCAGCATTTT.

This rearrangement joins TRBV6-1 to TRBJ1-5; tentative D call: TRBD1 (5 bases). Looked up from germline, CDR1 is MNHNS and CDR2 is SASEGT. CDR3 length: 16 residues. Trimming took off 4 bases at V and 5 bases at J, with 18 bases between the two ends. As DNA, the CDR3 is TGTGCCAGCAGTGCCCGACGGGGGGGGTCATATCAGCCCCAGCATTTT. It is translated as CASSARRGGSYQPQHF.

The J gene is TRBJ1-6, the V gene TRBV30, with 8 bases matching TRBD1. CDR3 length: 13 residues. Germline CDR1 is GTSNPN and CDR2 is SVGIG (reference sequence). Trimming removed 2 bases from V and 7 bases from J; junction bases left unmatched: 1. The CDR3 reads CAWSTGGNSPLHF. CDR3 nucleotide sequence: TGTGCCTGGAGTACAGGGGGGAATTCACCCCTCCACTTT.